The T cell receptor (beta chain) described here comes from a study of control samples from healthy donors and cancer patients. TCRdb keeps only in-frame clones here, not all; method: immunoSEQ multiplex PCR. This sample has about 410,000 clones; 80% to 95% occur once, and the top ten carry more than 6%. In its sample, this clone was seen once. CDR1 is SGHNT, CDR2 YENEEA, per germline. Trimming cost V 0 bases and J 2 bases, with 13 bases left between them. The CDR3 totals 17 residues. Sequencing input: PBMCs. V usage is TRBV11-3 and J usage is TRBJ2-2; possibly TRBD1 for D (6 bases). The TCR originated in a man in his forties with head and neck cancer. The CDR3 DNA sequence: TGTGCCAGCAGCTTAGATTGGGGGCAGGGTAACACCGGGGAGCTGTTTTTT. The encoded protein is CASSLDWGQGNTGELFF.